The clone carrying this TCR beta chain was detected ten times or more. Its specificity is unknown. Trimming at V came to 0 bases and at J to 4 bases, leaving 6 bases not matched to a gene. CDR3 length equals 15 residues. Looked up from germline, CDR1 is SEHNR and CDR2 is FQNEAQ (reference sequence). The data were obtained in a study of T-cell memory formation after mild COVID-19. Constant-segment primers served in 5'RACE that generated TCR alpha and TCR beta cDNA libraries bearing sample barcodes and UMIs. TCRdb fed the 5' RACE reads into MiXCR, producing one record per CDR3 protein. The table includes 90,000 to 120,000 distinct CDR3 sequences, approximately 15% detected once. Study-wide results and caveats: The main location of contracting CD4+ clones was CM and EM, and that of contracting CD8+ clones was EMRA. Contracting clones from day 15 to 85 showed balanced CD4/CD8; later expanders favored CD4+.

The receptor was derived from a young man who had mild COVID-19 (a few samples of this study predate the infection). Cell type and time point are not known. The chain joins TRBV7-9 to TRBJ2-7; TRBD1 aligns across 7 bases. Sequenced material: PBMCs or a T cell subset sorted from them (not recorded which). CDR3 in amino acids: CASSLAGQRQYEQYF. CDR3 coding DNA: TGTGCCAGCAGCTTAGCGGGACAGAGACAGTACGAGCAGTACTTC.